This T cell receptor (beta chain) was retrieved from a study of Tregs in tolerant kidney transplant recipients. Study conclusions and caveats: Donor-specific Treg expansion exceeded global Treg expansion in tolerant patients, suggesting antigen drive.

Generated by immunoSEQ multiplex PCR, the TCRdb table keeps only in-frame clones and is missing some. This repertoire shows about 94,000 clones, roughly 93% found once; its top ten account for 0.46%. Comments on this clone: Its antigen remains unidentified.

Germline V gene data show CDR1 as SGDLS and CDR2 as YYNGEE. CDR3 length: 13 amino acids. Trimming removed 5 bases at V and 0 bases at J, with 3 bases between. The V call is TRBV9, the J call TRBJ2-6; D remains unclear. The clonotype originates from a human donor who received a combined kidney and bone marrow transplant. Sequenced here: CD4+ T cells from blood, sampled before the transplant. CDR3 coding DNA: TGTGCCAGCAGGAGCTCTGGGGCCAACGTCCTGACTTTC. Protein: CASRSSGANVLTF.